Below, one TCR beta chain is given with its context. This specimen belongs to a study of T cell clones after liver transplantation. Across the whole study: Liver transplant recipients had immunosuppression withdrawal attempted within 2 years. As an antigen-independent comparator, third-party-reactive TCRbeta sequences came from pre-transplant mixed lymphocyte reactions. Until 12-24 months post-transplant, subjects got standard immunosuppression and no induction.

Sequencing used immunoSEQ multiplex PCR; TCRdb keeps in-frame clones, though not all of them. In the table there are some 110,000 clones, about nine tenths of which are singletons. The CDR3 extends over 15 amino acids. With 0 bases clipped from V and 8 bases from J, the junction kept 5 bases outside the gene matches. Per the germline V gene, CDR1 is SGHRS and CDR2 is YFSETQ. The sequences come from CD4+ T cells from blood, collected 12 months after liver transplant. This chain connects TRBV5-1 to TRBJ2-1; 10 nucleotides line up with TRBD2. The sequence was collected from a human patient who received a liver transplant. Some T cells may have come from the graft donor. CDR3 DNA sequence: TGCGCCAGCAGCTTGGGGCCTAGCGGGAGTTATGAGCAGTTCTTC. It translates to CASSLGPSGSYEQFF.